This T cell receptor (beta chain) was captured by sequencing in a study of circulating and synovial CD4+ cells in juvenile arthritis. Overall study results and limits: CPL versus bulk CD4 samples: T cell genome counts differed by at least an order of magnitude. Compared with bulk blood, circulating pathogenic-like lymphocytes shared substantially more CDR3 sequences with synovial T cells.

A remark on this clone: The antigen remains undetermined.

Some clones are missing from TCRdb's copy, which holds only in-frame ones; the method was immunoSEQ multiplex PCR. The sample lists approximately 16,000 clones, under 95% occurring once. This clonotype originated in a human donor with juvenile idiopathic arthritis. Source material: CD4+ T cells from blood.

This CDR3 reads CASSLAGTGQETQYF. CDR3 DNA sequence: TGTGCCAGCAGCTTAGCCGGGACAGGACAGGAGACCCAGTACTTC. This rearrangement joins TRBV7-2 to TRBJ2-5; 8 bases fit TRBD1. Trimming took 0 bases from V and 5 from J; bases not matched to a gene: 5. CDR1 is SGHTA and CDR2 is FQGNSA in the germline V gene. The CDR3 has 15 amino acids.